These 14 T cell receptor beta chains came from one sample sequenced in a study of early T cells in non-severe SARS-CoV-2 infection. MiXCR, applied by TCRdb to the 5' RACE reads, yields one record per CDR3 protein. Of approximately 70,000 distinct CDR3 sequences listed, 11% are singletons. The material sequenced was whole blood, taken at baseline. Every receptor here comes from an adult who was a healthcare worker with PCR-confirmed SARS-CoV-2 infection or an uninfected control (not recorded which).

There are a few counts of this clonotype. V is TRBV7-9 and J is TRBJ2-3; 10 nucleotides agree with TRBD2. The CDR3 covers 12 residues. Per the germline V gene, CDR1 is SEHNR and CDR2 is FQNEAQ (reference sequence). J lost 3 bases, V lost 9 bases, and 0 bases had no gene match. The CDR3 DNA is TGTGCCAGAGCGGGGGGGACAGATACGCAGTATTTT. Translated, it gives CARAGGTDTQYF.

The genes are TRBV12-3 or TRBV12-4 and TRBJ2-3, with D uncertain. CDR3 length: 15 residues. V lost 4 bases and J 6 bases, leaving 17 bases between the germline ends. CDR3 bases: TGTGCCAGCAGTTCCAGCCAATCCCGAGTGGATACGCAGTATTTT. Its protein product is CASSSSQSRVDTQYF.

This clonotype has at least ten counts. V and J are TRBV4-3 and TRBJ2-7, with D tentatively TRBD2 (6 bases). Germline V gene lookup returns CDR1 LGHNA and CDR2 YSLEER. Trimming stripped 4 bases from V and 6 bases from J, with 19 bases between. The CDR3 totals 15 residues. CDR3 sequence (DNA): TGCGCCAGCAGCCCCCAAGCCCGTCAGGGAGGCGAGCAGTACTTC. As protein: CASSPQARQGGEQYF.

The J gene is TRBJ2-3, the V gene TRBV3-1, with 8 positions matching TRBD2. Germline CDR1 reads LGHDT; CDR2 reads YNNKEL (reference sequence). This CDR3 is 15 amino acids long. The V segment lost 0 bases and the J segment 3 bases; nucleotides outside the gene matches: 2. The CDR3 sequence is CASSQERGATDTQYF. The CDR3 DNA reads as TGTGCCAGCAGCCAAGAGCGGGGGGCTACAGATACGCAGTATTTT.

Only a few counts were recorded for this clonotype. This chain joins TRBV5-1 and TRBJ1-5; no definite D call. Trimming took off 1 base at V and 0 bases at J, with 14 bases between the two ends. This CDR3 spans 17 amino acids. Germline V gene lookup returns CDR1 SGHRS and CDR2 YFSETQ. The CDR3 DNA reads TGCGCCAGCAGCTTGCGGCCCTTGACGGATAGCAATCAGCCCCAGCATTTT. Its translation is CASSLRPLTDSNQPQHF.

On this clonotype itself: A read error may account for a junction end that differs from germline. The chain recombines TRBV7-7 with TRBJ1-3; D might be TRBD1 (5 bases). Germline lookup yields CDR1 SSHAT and CDR2 FNYEAQ (reference sequence). This CDR3 has 15 residues. CDR3 protein: CASSLGRDPGNTIYF. The CDR3 bases are TGTGCTAGCAGCTTAGGCAGGGATCCTGGAAACACCATATATTTT.

Notes on this clonotype: At one boundary the junction diverges from the germline segment, which might be a read error. This rearrangement joins TRBV12-3 or TRBV12-4 to TRBJ1-1, with no clear D. The CDR3 is 14 amino acids. CDR3 nucleotide sequence: TGTGCCTGCAGTTTAGGCAGGAAGAACACTGAAGCTTTCTTT. Translation: CACSLGRKNTEAFF.

In its sample, this clonotype was seen a few times. This rearrangement joins TRBV7-3 to TRBJ2-1; 9 bases are a match to TRBD1. The CDR3 runs 14 residues. V shed 3 bases, J shed 6 bases, and the junction held 3 bases outside the gene matches. Per germline, CDR1 SGHTA and CDR2 FQGTGA. The CDR3 DNA reads as TGTGCCAGCAGCTTTGACAGGGGGTCCAATGAGCAGTTCTTC. Its protein product is CASSFDRGSNEQFF.

This clonotype was seen only a few times. The chain carries TRBV7-2 and TRBJ2-7; 11 bases are a match to TRBD2. Per germline, CDR1 SGHTA and CDR2 FQGNSA. The V segment lost 5 bases and the J segment 5 bases; nucleotides outside the gene matches: 2. The CDR3 is 13 residues long. The CDR3 loop is CASSPLAGDEQYF. The CDR3 DNA is TGTGCCAGCAGCCCACTAGCGGGAGACGAGCAGTACTTC.

There are a few counts of this clonotype. The J gene is TRBJ1-4, the V gene TRBV12-3 or TRBV12-4; weak D call: TRBD1 (5 bases). The CDR3 length is 14 residues. V was cut by 7 bases and J by 7 bases, with 16 bases left in between. This CDR3 is CASTPGRVGEKLFF. In DNA, the CDR3 is TGTGCCAGCACCCCGGGCAGGGTTGGTGAAAAACTGTTTTTT.

The V and J genes are TRBV6-5 and TRBJ2-3; tentative D call: TRBD1 (6 bases). V lost 4 bases and J lost 12, with 14 bases in between. There are 12 residues in the CDR3. Germline loops: CDR1 MNHEY, CDR2 SVGAGI. CDR3 sequence (DNA): TGTGCCAGCAGTTCACAGGGTATCAACCAGTATTTT. Encoded protein: CASSSQGINQYF.

This sequence joins TRBV7-9 and TRBJ2-7, with D tentatively TRBD2 (5 bases). The CDR3 length is 14 residues. Germline CDR1 reads SEHNR; CDR2 reads FQNEAQ (reference sequence). V shed 4 bases and J shed 0 bases, with 10 bases lying between them. CDR3 protein: CASSSGRDSYEQYF. The CDR3 DNA reads TGTGCCAGCAGCTCCGGACGGGACTCCTACGAGCAGTACTTC.

The chain carries TRBV3-1 and TRBJ1-4; 12 bases align to TRBD1. Trimming cost V 10 bases and J 10 bases; bases outside gene matches: 4. Per germline, CDR1 LGHDT and CDR2 YNNKEL (reference sequence). This CDR3 has 12 residues. This CDR3 reads CATGTGGRKLFF. The CDR3 DNA reads as TGTGCCACCGGGACAGGGGGCAGAAAACTGTTTTTT.

This chain uses TRBV6-2 or TRBV6-3 with TRBJ2-1, with D perhaps being TRBD1 or TRBD2 (5 bases each). V was shortened by 7 bases and J by 6 bases, with 16 bases between the two germline ends. Looked up from germline, CDR1 is MNHEY and CDR2 is SVGEGT. This CDR3 spans 14 amino acids. The CDR3 bases are TGTGCCAGCACCCTCCTTGGGGGAGCCAATGAGCAGTTCTTC. As protein: CASTLLGGANEQFF.